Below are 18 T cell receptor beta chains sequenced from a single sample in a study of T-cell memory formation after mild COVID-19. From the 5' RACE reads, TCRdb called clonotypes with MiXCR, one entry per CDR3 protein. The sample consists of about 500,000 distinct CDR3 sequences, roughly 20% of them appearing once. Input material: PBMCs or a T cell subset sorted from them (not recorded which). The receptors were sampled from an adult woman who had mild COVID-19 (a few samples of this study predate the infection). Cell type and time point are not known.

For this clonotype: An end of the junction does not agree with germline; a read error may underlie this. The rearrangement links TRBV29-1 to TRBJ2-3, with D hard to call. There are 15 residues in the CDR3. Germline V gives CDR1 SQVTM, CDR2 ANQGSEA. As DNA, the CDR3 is TGCAGCATCCTCGATTCTGAGGTCGACACAGATACGCGGTATTTT. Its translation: CSILDSEVDTDTRYF.

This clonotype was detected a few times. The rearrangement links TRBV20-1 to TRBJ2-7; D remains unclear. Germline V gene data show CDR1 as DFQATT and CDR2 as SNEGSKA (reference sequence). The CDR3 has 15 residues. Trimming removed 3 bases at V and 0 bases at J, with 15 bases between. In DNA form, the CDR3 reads TGCAGTGCTAGGATCTCTCCCGGCTACTCCTACGAGCAGTACTTC. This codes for CSARISPGYSYEQYF.

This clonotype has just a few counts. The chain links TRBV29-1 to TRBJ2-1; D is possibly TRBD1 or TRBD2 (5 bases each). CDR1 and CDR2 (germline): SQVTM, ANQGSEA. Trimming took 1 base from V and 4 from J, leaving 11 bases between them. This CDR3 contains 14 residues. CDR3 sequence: CSVEAGGYYNEQFF. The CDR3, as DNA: TGCAGCGTTGAAGCTGGGGGATATTACAATGAGCAGTTCTTC.

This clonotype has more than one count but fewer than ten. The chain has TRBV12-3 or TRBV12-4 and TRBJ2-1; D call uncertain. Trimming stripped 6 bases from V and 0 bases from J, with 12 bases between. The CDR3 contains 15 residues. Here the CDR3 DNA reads TGTGCCAGCAGCTGGACCTTTAGCTCCTACAATGAGCAGTTCTTC. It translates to CASSWTFSSYNEQFF.

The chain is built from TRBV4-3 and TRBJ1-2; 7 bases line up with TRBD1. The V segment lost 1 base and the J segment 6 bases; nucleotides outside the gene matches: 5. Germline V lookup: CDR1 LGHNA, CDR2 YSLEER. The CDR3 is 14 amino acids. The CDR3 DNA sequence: TGCGCCAGCAGCCAAGGGGGGACAGCCGATGGCTACACCTTC. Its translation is CASSQGGTADGYTF.

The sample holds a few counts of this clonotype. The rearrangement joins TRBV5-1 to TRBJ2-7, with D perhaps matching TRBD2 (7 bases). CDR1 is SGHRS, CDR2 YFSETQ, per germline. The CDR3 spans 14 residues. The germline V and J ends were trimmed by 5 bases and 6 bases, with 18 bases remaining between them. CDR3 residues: CASRPPQGTIEQYF. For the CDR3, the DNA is TGCGCCAGCAGACCCCCCCAGGGGACTATCGAGCAGTACTTC. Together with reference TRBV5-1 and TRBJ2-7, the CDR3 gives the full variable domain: KAGVTQTPRYLIKTRGQQVTLSCSPISGHRSVSWYQQTPGQGLQFLFEYFSETQRNKGNFPGRFSGRQFSNSRSEMNVSTLELGDSALYLCASRPPQGTIEQYFGPGTRLTVT.

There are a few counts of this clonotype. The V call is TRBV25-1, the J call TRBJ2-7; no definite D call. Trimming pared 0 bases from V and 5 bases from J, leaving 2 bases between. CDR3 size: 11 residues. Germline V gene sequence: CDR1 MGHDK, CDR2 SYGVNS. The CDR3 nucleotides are TGTGCCAGCAGTGAATATCACGAGCAGTACTTC. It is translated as CASSEYHEQYF.

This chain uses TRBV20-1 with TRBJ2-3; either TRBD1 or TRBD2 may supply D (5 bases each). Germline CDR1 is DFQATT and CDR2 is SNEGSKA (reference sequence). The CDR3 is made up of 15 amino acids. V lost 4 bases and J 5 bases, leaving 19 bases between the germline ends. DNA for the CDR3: TGCAGTGCTACCCGGGGCATCTCAGGAGGAGATACGCAGTATTTT. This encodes CSATRGISGGDTQYF.

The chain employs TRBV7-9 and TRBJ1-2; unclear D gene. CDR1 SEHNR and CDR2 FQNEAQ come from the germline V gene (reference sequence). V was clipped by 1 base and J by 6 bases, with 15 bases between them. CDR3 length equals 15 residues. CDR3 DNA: TGTGCCAGCAGCTTAGGTGCCGCCGGACTCCATGGCTACACCTTC. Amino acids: CASSLGAAGLHGYTF.

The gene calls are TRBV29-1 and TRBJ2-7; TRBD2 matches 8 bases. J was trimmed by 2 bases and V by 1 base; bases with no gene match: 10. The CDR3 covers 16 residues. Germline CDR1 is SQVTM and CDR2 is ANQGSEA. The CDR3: CSVEGPGTSPTYEQYF. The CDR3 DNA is TGCAGCGTTGAAGGCCCCGGGACTAGTCCGACCTACGAGCAGTACTTC.

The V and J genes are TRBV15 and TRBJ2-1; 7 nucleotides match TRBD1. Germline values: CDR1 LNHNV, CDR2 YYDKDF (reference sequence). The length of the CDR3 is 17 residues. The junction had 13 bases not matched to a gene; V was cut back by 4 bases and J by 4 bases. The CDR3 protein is CATSTTRQGKGYNEQFF. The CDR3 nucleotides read TGTGCCACCAGCACAACGCGACAGGGTAAGGGGTACAATGAGCAGTTCTTC. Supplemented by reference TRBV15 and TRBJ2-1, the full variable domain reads DAMVIQNPRYQVTQFGKPVTLSCSQTLNHNVMYWYQQKSSQAPKLLFHYYDKDFNNEADTPDNFQSRRPNTSFCFLDIRSPGLGDTAMYLCATSTTRQGKGYNEQFFGPGTRLTVL.

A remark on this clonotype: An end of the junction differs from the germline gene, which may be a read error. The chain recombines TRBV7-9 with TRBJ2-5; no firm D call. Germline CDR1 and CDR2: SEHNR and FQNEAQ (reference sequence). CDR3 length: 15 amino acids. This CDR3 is CASSYTSTYQETKYF. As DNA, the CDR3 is TGTGCCAGCAGCTACACCTCAACGTACCAAGAGACCAAGTACTTC. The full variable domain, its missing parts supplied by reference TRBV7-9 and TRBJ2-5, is DTGVSQNPRHKITKRGQNVTFRCDPISEHNRLYWYRQTLGQGPEFLTYFQNEAQLEKSRLLSDRFSAERPKGSFSTLEIQRTEQGDSAMYLCASSYTSTYQETKYFGPGTRLLVL.

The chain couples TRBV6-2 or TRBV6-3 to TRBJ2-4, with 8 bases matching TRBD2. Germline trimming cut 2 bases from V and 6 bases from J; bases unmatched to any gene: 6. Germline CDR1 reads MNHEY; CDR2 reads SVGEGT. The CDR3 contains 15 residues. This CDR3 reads CASSYIRSGGNIQYF. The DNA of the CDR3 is TGTGCCAGCAGTTACATTCGGAGCGGGGGAAACATTCAGTACTTC.

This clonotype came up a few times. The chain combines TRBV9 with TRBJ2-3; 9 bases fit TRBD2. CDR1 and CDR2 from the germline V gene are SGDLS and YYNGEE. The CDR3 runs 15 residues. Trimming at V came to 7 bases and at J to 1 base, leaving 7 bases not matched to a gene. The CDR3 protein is CASAGGGAGTDTQYF. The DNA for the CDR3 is TGTGCCAGCGCGGGGGGGGGAGCGGGCACAGATACGCAGTATTTT.

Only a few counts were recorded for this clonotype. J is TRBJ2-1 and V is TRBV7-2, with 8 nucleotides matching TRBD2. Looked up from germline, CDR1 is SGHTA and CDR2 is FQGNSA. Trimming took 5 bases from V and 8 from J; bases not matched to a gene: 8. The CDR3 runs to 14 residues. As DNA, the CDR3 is TGTGCCAGCAGCGCTTCTAGCGGGCTTTATGAGCAGTTCTTC. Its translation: CASSASSGLYEQFF.

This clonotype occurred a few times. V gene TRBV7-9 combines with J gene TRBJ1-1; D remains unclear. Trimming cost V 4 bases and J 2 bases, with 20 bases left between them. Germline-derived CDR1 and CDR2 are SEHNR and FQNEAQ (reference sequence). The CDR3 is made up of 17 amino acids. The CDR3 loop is CASSSFGGHSINTEAFF. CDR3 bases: TGTGCCAGCAGCTCATTCGGTGGGCACAGTATTAACACTGAAGCTTTCTTT. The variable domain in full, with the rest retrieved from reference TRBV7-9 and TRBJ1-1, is DTGVSQNPRHKITKRGQNVTFRCDPISEHNRLYWYRQTLGQGPEFLTYFQNEAQLEKSRLLSDRFSAERPKGSFSTLEIQRTEQGDSAMYLCASSSFGGHSINTEAFFGQGTRLTVV.

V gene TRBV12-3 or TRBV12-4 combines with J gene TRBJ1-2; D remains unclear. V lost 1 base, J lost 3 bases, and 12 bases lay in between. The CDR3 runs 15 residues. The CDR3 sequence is CASSLVLWGDYGYTF. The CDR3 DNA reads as TGTGCCAGCAGTTTAGTCCTCTGGGGTGACTATGGCTACACCTTC.

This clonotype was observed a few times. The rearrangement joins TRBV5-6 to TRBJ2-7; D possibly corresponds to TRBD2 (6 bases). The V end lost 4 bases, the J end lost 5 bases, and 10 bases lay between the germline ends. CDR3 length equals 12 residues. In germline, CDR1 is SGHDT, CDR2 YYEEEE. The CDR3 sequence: CASSPRRDEQYF. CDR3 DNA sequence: TGTGCCAGCAGCCCCCGGAGGGACGAGCAGTACTTC. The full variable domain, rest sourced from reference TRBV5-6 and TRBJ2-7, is DAGVTQSPTHLIKTRGQQVTLRCSPKSGHDTVSWYQQALGQGPQFIFQYYEEEERQRGNFPDRFSGHQFPNYSSELNVNALLLGDSALYLCASSPRRDEQYFGPGTRLTVT.